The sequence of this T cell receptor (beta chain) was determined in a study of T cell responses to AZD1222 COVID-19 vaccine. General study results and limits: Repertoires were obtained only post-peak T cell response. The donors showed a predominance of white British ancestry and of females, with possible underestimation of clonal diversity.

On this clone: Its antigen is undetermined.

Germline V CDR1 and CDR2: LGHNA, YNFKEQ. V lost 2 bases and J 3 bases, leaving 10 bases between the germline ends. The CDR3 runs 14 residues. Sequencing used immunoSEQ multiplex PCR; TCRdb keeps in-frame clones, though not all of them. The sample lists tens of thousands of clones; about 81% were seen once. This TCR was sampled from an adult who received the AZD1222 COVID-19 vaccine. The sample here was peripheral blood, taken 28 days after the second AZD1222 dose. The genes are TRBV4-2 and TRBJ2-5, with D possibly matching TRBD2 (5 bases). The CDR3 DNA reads TGTGCCAGCAGCCAACAGACTACCGAAGAGACCCAGTACTTC. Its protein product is CASSQQTTEETQYF.